A single sample is the source of the 3 T cell receptor beta chains below, sequenced in a study of synovial regulatory T cells in juvenile arthritis. Assay used: immunoSEQ multiplex PCR; TCRdb lists only in-frame clones, some missing. This sample's table reports approximately 9,900 clones. The sample was Treg cells from blood. The subset was: remaining (HLA-DR-negative) circulating blood Treg cells. The receptors originated from a donor younger than 30 with juvenile idiopathic arthritis.

V usage is TRBV9 and J usage is TRBJ2-5; the TCRdb D gene call, TRBD1, has no DNA to confirm it. The length of the CDR3 is 16 residues. There is no recorded DNA. The germline V gene encodes CDR1 SGDLS and CDR2 YYNGEE. This CDR3 reads CASSKGQHEAGRTQYF.

The V and J genes are TRBV12-5 and TRBJ1-1; with no DNA, the TCRdb D assignment of TRBD1 cannot be verified. The CDR3 length is 15 residues. No nucleotide data were recorded. The germline gives CDR1 LGHNT, CDR2 FRNRAP. Here the CDR3 reads CASGSPRGPSLEAFF.

CDR3 in amino acids: CASQQVSTEAFF. The chain couples TRBV10-2 to TRBJ1-1; the TCRdb D gene call, TRBD1, has no DNA to confirm it. There are 12 residues in the CDR3. Only the protein is on record. From germline, CDR1 is WSHSY and CDR2 SAAADI.